This TCR beta chain was identified during a study of T cell responses to AZD1222 COVID-19 vaccine. On this clone itself: What it recognizes is unknown.

Points from the study as a whole: Dominant CD4 TCR responses targeted spike regions 160-218 and 743-854. Reportedly, close to half of spike-specific TCRs are directed against unmutated variant regions.

The V end was cut by 2 bases, the J end by 5 bases, with 10 bases between. Germline V gives CDR1 SGHTA, CDR2 FQGTGA. The CDR3 totals 14 residues. Clones were sequenced by immunoSEQ multiplex PCR, and TCRdb holds only the in-frame ones, with some missing. The table shows tens of thousands of clones, with more than 85% occurring only once. Sequenced material: peripheral blood, taken 28 days after the second AZD1222 dose. The clonotype comes from an adult who received the AZD1222 COVID-19 vaccine. V is TRBV7-3 and J is TRBJ2-1, with a possible D match to TRBD2 (6 bases). CDR3 nucleotide sequence: TGTGCCAGCAGCTTAGGACTATCTAACAATGAGCAGTTCTTC. Translating it yields CASSLGLSNNEQFF.